A single sample gave rise to the 9 T cell receptor beta chains below, sequenced in a study of T cells in localized non-small cell lung cancer. Sequencing was performed with immunoSEQ multiplex PCR; in TCRdb, only in-frame clones are kept and a portion is missing. This sample carries 1,500 to 2,000 clones, less than 35% of them seen once, and the ten largest clones take 12%. The sample here was lung tumor tissue, taken before any cancer treatment. The receptor set was obtained from a female donor over 55 with stage I squamous cell lung carcinoma.

This chain connects TRBV19 to TRBJ2-4; TRBD1 might be the D (5 bases). V shed 1 base and J shed 6 bases, with 13 bases lying between them. CDR3 length equals 15 residues. The germline V gene has CDR1 LNHDA and CDR2 SQIVND (reference sequence). Written as DNA, the CDR3 is TGTGCCAGTAGTATAGCGGGCGACAGCAGAAACATTCAGTACTTC. As protein: CASSIAGDSRNIQYF.

The chain joins TRBV28 to TRBJ2-3; 8 bases are shared with TRBD1. The length of the CDR3 is 17 residues. Germline assignment: CDR1 MDHEN and CDR2 SYDVKM. V was clipped by 5 bases and J by 2 bases; unmatched bases: 12. CDR3 amino acids: CASSPPASDRDTDTQYF. CDR3 DNA sequence: TGTGCCAGCAGTCCCCCGGCCTCGGACAGGGACACAGATACGCAGTATTTT. The full variable domain, with the rest looked up from reference TRBV28 and TRBJ2-3, is DVKVTQSSRYLVKRTGEKVFLECVQDMDHENMFWYRQDPGLGLRLIYFSYDVKMKEKGDIPEGYSVSREKKERFSLILESASTNQTSMYLCASSPPASDRDTDTQYFGPGTRLTVL.

This clone came up a few times. This chain connects TRBV9 to TRBJ1-5, with D uncertain. CDR1 SGDLS and CDR2 YYNGEE come from the germline V gene. V was shortened by 6 bases and J by 3 bases, with 13 bases between the two germline ends. The CDR3 sequence is 14 residues long. In DNA form, the CDR3 reads TGTGCCAGCATGGAGGAGTCCTTCAATCAGCCCCAGCATTTT. Amino acids: CASMEESFNQPQHF.

This clone rates as medium-sized (0.01 to 0.1%). The rearrangement joins TRBV11-3 to TRBJ1-3; 7 nucleotides agree with TRBD1. Unmatched junction bases numbered 6, after V lost 2 bases and J lost 5 bases. In germline, CDR1 is SGHNT, CDR2 YENEEA. CDR3 length equals 15 residues. CDR3: CASSLQGERRNTIYF. The CDR3 nucleotides read TGTGCCAGCAGCTTACAGGGGGAAAGGAGAAACACCATATATTTT.

The V and J genes are TRBV12-5 and TRBJ1-5; 8 nucleotides align to TRBD1. J gave up 3 bases and V 0 bases, and 7 bases lay outside the gene matches. Germline CDR1 and CDR2: LGHNT and FRNRAP. The CDR3 contains 17 residues. The DNA for the CDR3 is TGTGCTAGTGGTTTGGTCCAGGGGGCGCGAAACAATCAGCCCCAGCATTTT. It is translated as CASGLVQGARNNQPQHF.

J is TRBJ2-7 and V is TRBV25-1; 10 positions match TRBD1. Unmatched junction bases numbered 6, after V lost 5 bases and J lost 5 bases. The CDR3 contains 14 residues. CDR1 is MGHDK, CDR2 SYGVNS, per germline. This CDR3 reads CASSTPGQGNEQYF. As DNA, the CDR3 is TGTGCCAGCAGTACACCGGGACAGGGGAACGAGCAGTACTTC.

The gene calls are TRBV6-8 and TRBJ1-1, with 9 bases fitting TRBD1. This CDR3 has 16 residues. The V gene end was trimmed by 7 bases and the J gene end by 3 bases; junction bases not matched to a gene: 12. CDR1 and CDR2 (germline): MNHGY, SAAAGT. The CDR3 is CASTLTMTGGDTEAFF. Written as DNA, the CDR3 is TGTGCCAGCACCCTTACTATGACAGGGGGGGACACTGAAGCTTTCTTT.

J is TRBJ1-5 and V is TRBV6-8; no definite D call. Trimming took off 8 bases at V and 1 base at J, with 12 bases between the two ends. In germline, CDR1 is MNHGY, CDR2 SAAAGT. The CDR3 is 14 residues long. CDR3 coding DNA: TGTGCCAGCCGCGTCGGCAGCAGCAATCAGCCCCAGCATTTT. This codes for CASRVGSSNQPQHF.

This clone turned up a few times. V and J are TRBV7-7 and TRBJ2-5, with a weak D call TRBD2 (6 bases). The CDR3 extends over 16 amino acids. Trimming left V 6 bases short and J 0 bases short, with 17 bases between. Germline CDR1 reads SSHAT; CDR2 reads FNYEAQ (reference sequence). The CDR3 sequence: CASSPRDSPDQETQYF. The CDR3 region has the DNA TGTGCCAGCAGTCCCAGGGACTCCCCTGACCAAGAGACCCAGTACTTC.